This T cell receptor beta chain was sequenced during a study of blood T cell repertoires in COVID-19. Overall study context: Sites across the United States, Italy and Spain contributed samples from acute and convalescent COVID-19. Sources were T cells, B-cell-depleted T cells, or PBMCs; the material itself was cDNA or gDNA.

Original processing methods: Amplification of reference gene primers provided the estimated nucleated cell counts. Sequencing used immunoSEQ multiplex PCR; TCRdb keeps in-frame clones, though not all of them. Clone size and V and J calls were adopted from that table, with D and trimming inferred from the DNA. Counted here are 70,000 or so clones, over 80% occurring once; the ten biggest clones make up 9.5% to 15%. Seattle patients were enrolled while actively infected and followed longitudinally. CDR3 size: 16 residues. The germline V gene has CDR1 LGHNA and CDR2 YSLEER. V lost 3 bases and J lost 4; bases outside the gene matches: 8.

The receptor was derived from a man aged 45 to 65 with COVID-19, enrolled during active disease. The specimen sequenced was peripheral blood. This chain links TRBV4-3 with TRBJ2-3, with TRBD1 identical over 9 bases. The CDR3 DNA reads TGCGCCAGCAGCCACACCGGGACAGGGTTGTCAGATACGCAGTATTTT. Amino acid sequence: CASSHTGTGLSDTQYF.